The rows below give T cell receptor beta chains drawn from one sample of a study of CD4+ T cells in melanoma. TCRdb keeps only in-frame clones here, not all; method: immunoSEQ multiplex PCR. The profile shows some 150,000 clones, approximately 91% of them singletons. Receptors were obtained from a human donor with melanoma. Each CDR3 is given with its conserved first and last residue. The D gene is left open where the match is weak. Rows may omit the clone size; those that give it use once, few, many or a size class.

len	d_gene	abundance	v_gene	j_gene	CDR3aa	CDR3nt
15	-	few	TRBV5-6	TRBJ1-5	CASRLGPTSNQPQHF	TGTGCCAGCAGGTTGGGGCCTACCAGCAATCAGCCCCAGCATTTT
12	-	-	TRBV4-1	TRBJ2-7	CASGQGSHEQYF	TGCGCCAGCGGGCAGGGGAGCCACGAGCAGTACTTC
15	-	-	TRBV18	TRBJ1-2	CASSPTALANYGYTF	TGTGCCAGCTCACCGACGGCCTTAGCTAACTATGGCTACACCTTC
13	-	-	TRBV7-3	TRBJ2-2	CATRPANTGELFF	TGTGCCACTCGGCCCGCGAACACCGGGGAGCTGTTTTTT
12	-	-	TRBV7-9	TRBJ1-5	CASSLLNQPQHF	TGTGCCAGCAGCTTACTAAATCAGCCCCAGCATTTT
13	-	once	TRBV29-1	TRBJ2-5	CSVETYRGETQYF	TGCAGCGTTGAAACGTACCGGGGAGAGACCCAGTACTTC
14	TRBD2	-	TRBV6-5	TRBJ2-5	CASTKPGGAGTQYF	TGTGCCAGCACCAAACCCGGGGGGGCCGGGACCCAGTACTTC
15	-	-	TRBV5-6	TRBJ1-5	CASSFLSGGGQPQHF	TGTGCCAGCAGCTTCCTCTCTGGGGGCGGACAGCCCCAGCATTTT
16	-	-	TRBV5-4	TRBJ2-7	CASSFMDTGTLDEQYF	TGTGCCAGCAGCTTTATGGACACGGGCACTTTGGACGAGCAGTACTTC
18	-	-	TRBV7-9	TRBJ2-2	CASSSSMKPPPNTGELFF	TGTGCCAGCAGCTCCTCGATGAAACCGCCACCGAACACCGGGGAGCTGTTTTTT
16	-	-	TRBV5-1	TRBJ1-3	CASSLDPRFTGNTIYF	TGCGCCAGCAGCCTAGACCCTCGCTTTACTGGAAACACCATATATTTT
18	-	-	TRBV15	TRBJ1-4	CATYTGTRGHTTNEKLFF	TGTGCCACCTACACAGGGACCCGAGGTCATACAACTAATGAAAAACTGTTTTTT
14	TRBD1	-	TRBV6-5	TRBJ1-1	CASSVPGQGAQAFF	TGTGCCAGCAGCGTACCGGGACAGGGGGCTCAAGCTTTCTTT
17	-	-	TRBV27	TRBJ1-6	CASSPRQGWGYNSPLHF	TGTGCCAGCAGTCCACGGCAGGGTTGGGGTTATAATTCACCCCTCCACTTT
13	-	-	TRBV6-1	TRBJ1-3	CASSMRTGNTIYF	TGTGCCAGCAGTATGCGGACTGGAAACACCATATATTTT